The subject of this entry is one TCR beta chain. Per germline, CDR1 SGHAT and CDR2 FQNNGV. The CDR3 contains 19 residues. The V and J ends lost 4 bases and 3 bases, in that order; junction bases with no gene match: 17. Original methodology: For nucleated cells, counts were estimated from reference gene primer amplification. The protocol was immunoSEQ multiplex PCR, while the TCRdb copy is restricted to in-frame clones and leaves out a portion. V, J and clone size reflect that table, while D and trimming were determined from the DNA. Among fewer than 250,000 clones listed, around four fifths were seen once. These data belong to a study of blood T cell repertoires in COVID-19. About the study: T cells, B-cell-depleted T cells, or PBMCs provided the cDNA or gDNA that served as material.

The V and J genes are TRBV11-2 and TRBJ2-7; TRBD2 aligns across 11 bases. Sequencing was carried out using peripheral blood. This receptor was taken from a woman in her sixties with active or convalescent COVID-19. DNA for the CDR3: TGTGCCAGCAGCTCAGTTGTCGGAGGGCTAGCGGGAGGCAACTACGAGCAGTACTTC. It yields the protein CASSSVVGGLAGGNYEQYF.